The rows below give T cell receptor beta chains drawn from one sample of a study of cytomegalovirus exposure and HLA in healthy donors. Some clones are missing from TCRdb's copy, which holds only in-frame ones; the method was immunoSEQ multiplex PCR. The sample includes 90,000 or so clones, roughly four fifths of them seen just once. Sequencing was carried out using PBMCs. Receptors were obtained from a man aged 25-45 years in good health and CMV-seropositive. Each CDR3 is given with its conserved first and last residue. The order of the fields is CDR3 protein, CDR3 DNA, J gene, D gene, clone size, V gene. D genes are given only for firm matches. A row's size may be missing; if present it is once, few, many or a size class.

CASTERQGVEAFF | TGTGCCAGCACAGAGCGACAGGGAGTTGAAGCTTTCTTT | TRBJ1-1 | TRBD1 | NA | TRBV6-5
CASSVRRGFNTEAFF | TGTGCCAGCAGTGTGCGTAGGGGGTTTAACACTGAAGCTTTCTTT | TRBJ1-1 | NA | NA | TRBV6-1
CASSLLSLWSGGTYNEQFF | TGCGCCAGCAGCTTGTTGTCGTTGTGGAGCGGCGGAACCTACAATGAGCAGTTCTTC | TRBJ2-1 | NA | NA | TRBV5-1
CASSPPARTGLGEQYF | TGTGCCAGCAGCCCCCCAGCCCGGACAGGGCTAGGCGAGCAGTACTTC | TRBJ2-7 | TRBD1 | NA | TRBV5-5
CASSLGTGGAGEQYF | TGTGCCAGCTCACTCGGGACAGGGGGTGCCGGCGAGCAGTACTTC | TRBJ2-7 | TRBD1 | NA | TRBV18
CASSLQRDEQFF | TGTGCCAGCTCACTCCAGCGTGATGAGCAGTTCTTC | TRBJ2-1 | NA | NA | TRBV18
CAWSSSLGGTGANVLTF | TGTGCCTGGAGTTCCTCCTTAGGGGGTACTGGGGCCAACGTCCTGACTTTC | TRBJ2-6 | NA | NA | TRBV30
CASSQTGNTGELFF | TGTGCCAGCAGCCAGACAGGGAACACCGGGGAGCTGTTTTTT | TRBJ2-2 | NA | NA | TRBV28
CSVLPGQGYEQYF | TGCAGCGTCTTACCGGGACAGGGATACGAGCAGTACTTC | TRBJ2-7 | TRBD1 | NA | TRBV29-1
CASSPQGPRQPQHF | TGTGCCAGCAGTCCTCAGGGGCCCCGTCAGCCCCAGCATTTT | TRBJ1-5 | NA | once | TRBV6-5
CASSSPGLGQETQYF | TGTGCCAGCAGTTCCCCGGGACTAGGACAAGAGACCCAGTACTTC | TRBJ2-5 | TRBD2 | NA | TRBV6-5
CASSIGGGGYTF | TGTGCCAGTAGTATCGGGGGAGGAGGCTACACCTTC | TRBJ1-2 | NA | NA | TRBV19
CASSGHLEQYF | TGTGCCAGCAGTGGACATCTCGAGCAGTACTTC | TRBJ2-7 | NA | NA | TRBV14
CASSHGLANEQYF | TGTGCCAGCAGTCATGGACTAGCAAACGAGCAGTACTTC | TRBJ2-7 | TRBD2 | NA | TRBV27
CASSESWGVGEKLFF | TGTGCCAGCAGTGAATCTTGGGGAGTCGGAGAAAAACTGTTTTTT | TRBJ1-4 | NA | NA | TRBV25-1
CASSWAGQGRTGELFF | TGTGCCAGCAGCTGGGCGGGACAGGGTAGAACCGGGGAGCTGTTTTTT | TRBJ2-2 | TRBD1 | NA | TRBV28
CASSVTGSSYEQYF | TGTGCCAGCAGCGTGACCGGGTCCTCCTACGAGCAGTACTTC | TRBJ2-7 | NA | NA | TRBV9
CSVGPPQANTEAFF | TGCAGCGTTGGGCCACCCCAGGCGAACACTGAAGCTTTCTTT | TRBJ1-1 | NA | NA | TRBV29-1
CASSLAWTSGEQYF | TGTGCCAGCAGCTTAGCCTGGACTAGTGGCGAGCAGTACTTC | TRBJ2-7 | TRBD2 | NA | TRBV7-6
CASSSQGDGNQPQHF | TGTGCCAGCAGTTCCCAGGGGGACGGCAATCAGCCCCAGCATTTT | TRBJ1-5 | TRBD1 | NA | TRBV6-6
CASSLGTGVEAFF | TGTGCCAGCAGCTTAGGGACAGGTGTTGAAGCTTTCTTT | TRBJ1-1 | TRBD1 | NA | TRBV7-9
CASSLKGEGTEAFF | TGTGCCAGCAGCTTGAAGGGAGAGGGCACTGAAGCTTTCTTT | TRBJ1-1 | NA | once | TRBV5-6
CAWSNFPGETQYF | TGTGCCTGGAGTAACTTCCCGGGAGAGACCCAGTACTTC | TRBJ2-5 | NA | NA | TRBV30
CASSFAAGDTDTQYF | TGTGCCAGCAGTTTCGCAGCGGGGGACACAGATACGCAGTATTTT | TRBJ2-3 | TRBD2 | NA | TRBV6-5
CAWSDENRPYEQYF | TGTGCCTGGAGTGATGAGAATCGCCCCTACGAGCAGTACTTC | TRBJ2-7 | NA | NA | TRBV30
CASSSHNRGQAETQYF | TGCGCCAGCAGCTCCCACAACAGGGGGCAGGCGGAGACCCAGTACTTC | TRBJ2-5 | TRBD1 | NA | TRBV5-1
CASSSNPGQGANEQFF | TGCGCCAGCAGCTCTAATCCGGGACAGGGGGCGAATGAGCAGTTCTTC | TRBJ2-1 | TRBD1 | NA | TRBV5-1
CASSSGTGTGTEAFF | TGTGCCAGCAGTTCCGGGACAGGGACGGGAACTGAAGCTTTCTTT | TRBJ1-1 | TRBD1 | NA | TRBV28
CAWTGQGVTGELFF | TGTGCCTGGACCGGACAGGGGGTAACCGGGGAGCTGTTTTTT | TRBJ2-2 | TRBD1 | NA | TRBV30
CASSFTPGQESYEQYF | TGTGCCAGCAGCTTTACTCCGGGACAGGAGTCCTACGAGCAGTACTTC | TRBJ2-7 | TRBD1 | NA | TRBV7-9
CASNGDFVNTEAFF | TGTGCCAGCAACGGGGATTTTGTGAACACTGAAGCTTTCTTT | TRBJ1-1 | NA | few | TRBV7-9
CASSYTRDKGGEQYF | TGTGCCAGCAGTTATACCAGGGATAAGGGAGGCGAGCAGTACTTC | TRBJ2-7 | NA | few | TRBV28
CASSPMREETQYF | TGTGCCAGCTCCCCCATGAGGGAAGAGACCCAGTACTTC | TRBJ2-5 | NA | NA | TRBV18
CASSLGTSPGISYNEQFF | TGTGCCAGCAGCTTAGGGACTAGCCCGGGGATCTCCTACAATGAGCAGTTCTTC | TRBJ2-1 | TRBD2 | once | TRBV11-2
CAISEVSQGTEAFF | TGTGCCATCAGTGAAGTATCCCAGGGGACTGAAGCTTTCTTT | TRBJ1-1 | NA | NA | TRBV10-3
CAWSPSFTNTGELFF | TGTGCCTGGAGTCCGAGTTTCACGAACACCGGGGAGCTGTTTTTT | TRBJ2-2 | NA | NA | TRBV30
CASSYSQGYTQYF | TGTGCCAGCAGTTACTCGCAGGGTTACACGCAGTATTTT | TRBJ2-3 | NA | NA | TRBV6-5
CASRWGQGLSGANVLTF | TGTGCCAGCAGGTGGGGACAGGGCCTCTCTGGGGCCAACGTCCTGACTTTC | TRBJ2-6 | TRBD1 | NA | TRBV28
CASSPAGIYEQYF | TGTGCCAGTAGTCCCGCAGGCATCTACGAGCAGTACTTC | TRBJ2-7 | NA | once | TRBV19
CASSLGSAKKLFF | TGTGCCAGCAGTTTAGGCTCAGCGAAGAAACTGTTTTTT | TRBJ1-4 | NA | few | TRBV27
CASSQPQGENEKLFF | TGTGCCAGCTCACAGCCCCAGGGGGAGAATGAAAAACTGTTTTTT | TRBJ1-4 | TRBD1 | NA | TRBV18
CAISERGTEAFF | TGTGCCATCAGTGAAAGGGGAACTGAAGCTTTCTTT | TRBJ1-1 | NA | NA | TRBV10-3
CASSSTGTLGTEAFF | TGTGCCAGCAGTTCCACCGGGACTCTAGGCACTGAAGCTTTCTTT | TRBJ1-1 | NA | NA | TRBV6-5
CASSRTGLTGELFF | TGTGCCAGCAGTCGGACAGGACTCACCGGGGAGCTGTTTTTT | TRBJ2-2 | TRBD1 | few | TRBV9
CASSLVRDSRRDNEQFF | TGTGCCAGCAGCTTAGTAAGGGACTCCCGACGGGACAATGAGCAGTTCTTC | TRBJ2-1 | NA | NA | TRBV7-2
CAWSAGGLAGGGDTQYF | TGTGCCTGGAGTGCCGGTGGACTAGCGGGAGGTGGAGATACGCAGTATTTT | TRBJ2-3 | TRBD2 | NA | TRBV30
CASSLERETEAFF | TGCGCCAGCAGCTTGGAGAGGGAGACTGAAGCTTTCTTT | TRBJ1-1 | NA | NA | TRBV5-1
CASSELRTPSSGANVLTF | TGCGCCAGCAGTGAGTTACGGACACCATCCTCTGGGGCCAACGTCCTGACTTTC | TRBJ2-6 | NA | NA | TRBV10-2
CASGLKQGLQEKLFF | TGTGCTAGTGGTTTGAAACAGGGCCTCCAAGAAAAACTGTTTTTT | TRBJ1-4 | NA | NA | TRBV12-5
CASSLQRTGGGHEQFF | TGTGCCAGCTCATTACAACGGACAGGGGGCGGGCATGAGCAGTTCTTC | TRBJ2-1 | TRBD1 | NA | TRBV18
CASSPVSGTNTEAFF | TGTGCCAGCTCACCAGTTTCGGGGACTAACACTGAAGCTTTCTTT | TRBJ1-1 | NA | NA | TRBV18
CASSVGQGGPGGQPQHF | TGTGCCAGCAGCGTCGGACAGGGGGGGCCTGGGGGTCAGCCCCAGCATTTT | TRBJ1-5 | TRBD1 | NA | TRBV5-6
CASSLAPLTDTQYF | TGTGCCAGCTCCTTAGCTCCCCTCACAGATACGCAGTATTTT | TRBJ2-3 | NA | NA | TRBV18
CASSLDADSYEQYF | TGTGCCAGCAGCTTAGACGCGGATTCCTACGAGCAGTACTTC | TRBJ2-7 | NA | few | TRBV7-7